Listed here are 5 T cell receptor beta chains from one sample, sequenced in a study of blood T cell repertoires in COVID-19 (dated by TCRdb to 2018 to 2021). Receptor libraries were prepared by the immunoSEQ multiplex PCR assay. Entries here come from immuneACCESS through TCRdb and include only in-frame sequences with V and J called. Some clones fail to appear in such tables; in the studies checked, an unresolved V gene covers under half of the shortfall, and the cause of the remainder is unknown. This sample lists some 330,000 clones; approximately 92% were detected once. The top ten clonotypes cover roughly 20% of the sample. The sequenced sample was PBMCs or T cells enriched from blood (not recorded which). The origin of the receptors is a woman aged 30 to 39 who had recovered from COVID-19.

The chain has TRBV12-3 or TRBV12-4 and TRBJ1-4; perhaps TRBD1 as D (6 bases). There are 12 residues in the CDR3. Trimming took off 3 bases at V and 8 bases at J, with 7 bases between the two ends. CDR3 bases: TGTGCCAGCAGTTTGGGGGCAGAAAAACTGTTTTTT. Its protein product is CASSLGAEKLFF.

The sample holds one count of this clone. The rearrangement joins TRBV28 to TRBJ2-5, with 7 bases lining up with TRBD2. Germline CDR1 and CDR2: MDHEN and SYDVKM. The CDR3 extends over 15 amino acids. Trimming took 5 bases from V and 2 from J; bases not matched to a gene: 8. DNA for the CDR3: TGTGCCAGCAGTCCCGGGGTGCGGGAGCAAGAGACCCAGTACTTC. Encoded protein: CASSPGVREQETQYF.

Remarks on this clone: This sample also contains other DNA sequences that code for the same CDR3. The chain is built from TRBV18 and TRBJ1-4, with 11 bases identical to TRBD1. V was clipped by 0 bases and J by 7 bases; unmatched bases: 1. Germline V lookup: CDR1 KGHSH, CDR2 LQKENI. There are 15 residues in the CDR3. CDR3 amino acids: CASSPPGQGGEKLFF. The CDR3 DNA reads as TGTGCCAGCTCACCACCGGGACAGGGGGGTGAAAAACTGTTTTTT.

The chain recombines TRBV10-3 with TRBJ2-1; D remains unclear. Trimming removed 11 bases from V and 4 bases from J, with 12 bases in between. Germline CDR1 reads ENHRY; CDR2 reads SYGVKD. The CDR3 is 12 amino acids. The CDR3, as DNA: TGTGCCTCTGCGGCGGCGTACAATGAGCAGTTCTTC. The encoded protein is CASAAAYNEQFF.

The V and J genes are TRBV4-2 and TRBJ1-1; no reliable D call. Trimming left V 0 bases short and J 4 bases short, with 12 bases between. This CDR3 has 15 residues. CDR1 is LGHNA and CDR2 is YNFKEQ in the germline V gene. The CDR3 region has the DNA TGTGCCAGCAGCCAAGATCAAAAGGGAGCCACTGAAGCTTTCTTT. Its translation is CASSQDQKGATEAFF.